This T cell receptor beta chain was obtained from a study of CD8 T cells in ankylosing spondylitis. Study-level results: From matched ankylosing spondylitis synovial fluid, disease-linked clones were reportedly recovered at significantly enriched levels. Characteristic, it appeared, of ankylosing spondylitis blood was a TCR beta motif of roughly eight highly homologous variants.

TCRdb reprocessed the 5' RACE reads with MiXCR, giving one entry per CDR3 protein. The table has around 300,000 distinct CDR3 sequences, less than 25% seen once; the top ten hold 3.5%. This clonotype was counted only a few times. Its antigen is unknown. Germline assignment: CDR1 SNHLY and CDR2 FYNNEI. This CDR3 has 15 amino acids. V shed 1 base and J shed 6 bases, with 15 bases lying between them. The origin of this receptor is a female donor with ankylosing spondylitis or in good health (not recorded which). V usage is TRBV2 and J usage is TRBJ1-1; a weak D match, TRBD1 (5 bases). The material sequenced was blood, either unsorted or a sorted T cell fraction (not recorded which). In DNA form, the CDR3 reads TGTGCCAGCAGTGAAGATAGGGCAGAGACAGCTGAAGCTTTCTTT. Encoded protein: CASSEDRAETAEAFF.